The entry below describes one TCR beta chain. Its antigen is still unknown. TCRdb's copy holds only in-frame clones and misses some; the assay was immunoSEQ multiplex PCR. The data show approximately 840,000 clones, 96% seen once. Positive CCR7 selection of CD45RO-negative cells yielded the naive CD8 cells, and terminally differentiated effector memory CD45RA+ cells were excluded. The CDR3 totals 15 residues. The germline V gene encodes CDR1 SGHVS and CDR2 FNYEAQ. The V and J ends lost 7 bases and 7 bases, in that order; junction bases with no gene match: 12. This sample was taken from a study of shared clonotypes between healthy human individuals. Across the whole study: Researchers assigned three CD4 naive, three CD4 memory, two CD8 naive and one CD8 memory plate to each donor. General study findings and limits: Having only a few donors restricted how much genetic and exposure-history diversity was captured. Some naive CD4 clonotypes, roughly 4.7%, turned up in common across several donors.

V and J are TRBV7-6 and TRBJ2-1; 8 nucleotides match TRBD1. Sequencing was done on a sample of naive CD8+ T cells sorted from blood. This TCR came from a man aged 25-45 years in good health. The CDR3 DNA is TGTGCCAGCACCACTGTCAGGACAGGGAGGAATGAGCAGTTCTTC. Translating it yields CASTTVRTGRNEQFF.